Listed here are 14 T cell receptor beta chains from one sample, sequenced in a study of blood T cell repertoires in COVID-19. TCRdb's table, derived via immunoSEQ multiplex PCR, lists solely in-frame clones and lacks some. The sample lists 400,000 to 550,000 clones, about 89% seen once, with approximately 4.5% in the top ten. Sequenced input: peripheral blood. The receptors originated from a woman aged 25 to 39 with acute or convalescent COVID-19.

This chain links TRBV27 with TRBJ2-6; D gene ambiguous. Germline V gene sequence: CDR1 MNHEY, CDR2 SMNVEV (reference sequence). The CDR3 spans 14 residues. Trimming removed 4 bases from V and 0 bases from J, with 4 bases in between. The CDR3: CASSSYSGANVLTF. DNA of the CDR3: TGTGCCAGCAGTTCGTACTCTGGGGCCAACGTCCTGACTTTC.

The count of this clone is one. V usage is TRBV4-1 and J usage is TRBJ1-3; D call uncertain. V gave up 0 bases and J gave up 0 bases, with 6 bases separating them. The CDR3 spans 15 residues. Germline-derived CDR1 and CDR2 are MGHRA and YSYEKL. CDR3 nucleotides: TGCGCCAGCAGCCAAGACCCTACCTCTGGAAACACCATATATTTT. Its translation: CASSQDPTSGNTIYF.

The chain is built from TRBV9 and TRBJ1-2, with TRBD1 matching over 7 bases. V was clipped by 3 bases and J by 6 bases; unmatched bases: 8. From germline, CDR1 is SGDLS and CDR2 YYNGEE. The CDR3 spans 14 residues. Here the CDR3 reads CASSGRQGLDGYTF. DNA of the CDR3: TGTGCCAGCAGCGGAAGACAGGGTTTGGATGGCTACACCTTC.

The count of this clone is one. The V call is TRBV6-5, the J call TRBJ2-5, with D maybe TRBD1 (6 bases). The germline V gene has CDR1 MNHEY and CDR2 SVGAGI. V gave up 6 bases and J gave up 0 bases, with 14 bases separating them. The CDR3 is 15 amino acids. The CDR3 reads CASSRGQYYQETQYF. DNA for the CDR3: TGTGCCAGCAGCCGCGGACAGTACTACCAAGAGACCCAGTACTTC.

The gene calls are TRBV19 and TRBJ1-1; tentatively, D is TRBD1 (6 bases). The CDR3 is 14 residues long. Looked up from germline, CDR1 is LNHDA and CDR2 is SQIVND (reference sequence). Trimming removed 4 bases at V and 0 bases at J, with 9 bases between. The CDR3 sequence: CASSTTGLNTEAFF. The CDR3 coding sequence is TGTGCCAGTAGTACAACAGGGCTGAACACTGAAGCTTTCTTT. Complete variable domain (other parts from reference TRBV19 and TRBJ1-1): DGGITQSPKYLFRKEGQNVTLSCEQNLNHDAMYWYRQDPGQGLRLIYYSQIVNDFQKGDIAEGYSVSREKKESFPLTVTSAQKNPTAFYLCASSTTGLNTEAFFGQGTRLTVV.

The rearrangement uses TRBV3-1 (or the pseudogene TRBV3-2) and TRBJ2-7; D possibly corresponds to TRBD2 (5 bases). The germline V gene encodes CDR1 LGHDT and CDR2 YNNKEL (reference sequence). The CDR3 has 12 amino acids. Trimming took off 3 bases at V and 7 bases at J, with 10 bases between the two ends. The CDR3 nucleotides read TGTGCCAGCAGCCACGGAACGGGGGAGCAGTACTTC. It specifies CASSHGTGEQYF.

The gene calls are TRBV27 and TRBJ2-1; D is possibly TRBD2 (6 bases). CDR1 and CDR2 (germline): MNHEY, SMNVEV (reference sequence). The CDR3 runs 16 residues. Trimming took 2 bases from V and 7 from J, leaving 18 bases between them. CDR3 protein: CASSLRYGGVGNEQFF. CDR3 DNA sequence: TGTGCCAGCAGTTTACGTTACGGGGGAGTAGGGAATGAGCAGTTCTTC.

This chain joins TRBV29-1 and TRBJ2-7; TRBD1 matches at 7 bases. J lost 5 bases, V lost 7 bases, and 11 bases had no gene match. Germline loops: CDR1 SQVTM, CDR2 ANQGSEA. The CDR3 consists of 13 residues. The CDR3 region is CSASQGLGDEQYF. DNA of the CDR3: TGCAGCGCTTCACAGGGGTTAGGAGACGAGCAGTACTTC.

The J gene is TRBJ2-3, the V gene TRBV9, with D perhaps TRBD2 (6 bases). Germline CDR1 SGDLS, CDR2 YYNGEE. Trimming took off 0 bases at V and 3 bases at J, with 14 bases between the two ends. There are 16 residues in the CDR3. CDR3 amino acids: CASSVVPGGVTDTQYF. CDR3 sequence (DNA): TGTGCCAGCAGCGTAGTCCCAGGCGGGGTGACAGATACGCAGTATTTT.

The J gene is TRBJ1-3, the V gene TRBV3-1 (or the pseudogene TRBV3-2); D ambiguous. Trimming took off 3 bases at V and 5 bases at J, with 17 bases between the two ends. The CDR3 contains 16 residues. The V gene's germline CDR1 is LGHDT and CDR2 YNNKEL (reference sequence). CDR3 sequence: CASSHGGGEARNTIYF. For the CDR3, the DNA is TGTGCCAGCAGCCATGGAGGTGGGGAAGCGAGAAACACCATATATTTT.

This chain joins TRBV16 and TRBJ2-7, with 7 positions matching TRBD1. The CDR3 is 16 residues long. CDR1 is KGHSY, CDR2 FQNENV, per germline. V lost 2 bases and J lost 2; bases outside the gene matches: 9. Written as DNA, the CDR3 is TGTGCCAGCAGCCAACCCCGACAGGGACAAACCTACGAGCAGTACTTC. This translates into CASSQPRQGQTYEQYF. Complete variable domain (other parts from reference TRBV16 and TRBJ2-7): GEEVAQTPKHLVRGEGQKAKLYCAPIKGHSYVFWYQQVLKNEFKFLISFQNENVFDETGMPKERFSAKCLPNSPCSLEIQATKLEDSAVYFCASSQPRQGQTYEQYFGPGTRLTVT.

The chain uses TRBV3-1 (or the pseudogene TRBV3-2) and TRBJ1-2; tentative D call: TRBD1 (5 bases). CDR1 and CDR2 (germline): LGHDT, YNNKEL (reference sequence). This CDR3 has 15 residues. V was trimmed by 4 bases and J by 4 bases, leaving 16 bases between them. The CDR3 DNA is TGTGCCAGCAGCCCACGGACGGCGGGGGGCTATGGCTACACCTTC. The encoded protein is CASSPRTAGGYGYTF.

This chain joins TRBV5-1 and TRBJ1-2, with 7 bases identical to TRBD1. CDR1 is SGHRS and CDR2 is YFSETQ in the germline V gene. The CDR3 extends over 13 amino acids. J lost 6 bases, V lost 0 bases, and 2 bases had no gene match. The CDR3 region has the DNA TGCGCCAGCAGCTTGGGGGACAGAGATGGCTACACCTTC. This gives the protein CASSLGDRDGYTF.

The chain couples TRBV14 to TRBJ2-2, with 8 bases aligning to TRBD2. There are 16 residues in the CDR3. V dropped 4 bases and J dropped 5; count of bases not matched to a gene: 9. Per germline, CDR1 SGHDN and CDR2 FVKESK. The CDR3 region is CASSPLAGSGTGELFF. DNA for the CDR3: TGTGCCAGCAGCCCCTTAGCGGGAAGTGGGACCGGGGAGCTGTTTTTT. The full variable domain, with the rest looked up from reference TRBV14 and TRBJ2-2, is EAGVTQFPSHSVIEKGQTVTLRCDPISGHDNLYWYRRVMGKEIKFLLHFVKESKQDESGMPNNRFLAERTGGTYSTLKVQPAELEDSGVYFCASSPLAGSGTGELFFGEGSRLTVL.